These T cell receptor beta chains were read from a single sample in a study of control samples from healthy donors and cancer patients. Measured with immunoSEQ multiplex PCR; TCRdb has only the in-frame clones, and not every one. This table holds under 150,000 clones, roughly 92% found once. Sequenced sample: blood. Receptor source: a man aged 25 to 45 in good health. Both conserved end residues are part of each CDR3. D genes are given only for firm matches.

TRBJ2-5	TRBD2	TRBV12-5	TGTGCTAGTGGTCCCCGGAGATCTAGCGGGAGAGGGGAGACCCAGTACTTC	CASGPRRSSGRGETQYF
TRBJ2-7	TRBD2	TRBV6-5	TGTGCCAGCAGTTACTCCCCGGGGACTAGCGGATACGAGCAGTACTTC	CASSYSPGTSGYEQYF
TRBJ2-7	.	TRBV28	TGTGCCAGCAGTAGTAGCTTTTCCTACGAGCAGTACTTC	CASSSSFSYEQYF
TRBJ2-7	.	TRBV30	TGTGCCTGGAGTGCTGCCCCCTACGAGCAGTACTTC	CAWSAAPYEQYF
TRBJ1-5	.	TRBV6-5	TGTGCCAGCAGCCTACAGGTGAATCAGCCCCAGCATTTT	CASSLQVNQPQHF
TRBJ2-2	TRBD2	TRBV9	TGTGCCAGCAGCCTCCGAAGGTCTAGCGGGAGGATCGCCGGGGAGCTGTTTTTT	CASSLRRSSGRIAGELFF
TRBJ1-4	.	TRBV14	TGTGCCAGCAGCCAAGTCGAGACAGGAAGGTTTGAAAAACTGTTTTTT	CASSQVETGRFEKLFF
TRBJ2-1	.	TRBV29-1	TGCAGCGTCCCATCGAGAAAAGGACACAATGAGCAGTTCTTC	CSVPSRKGHNEQFF
TRBJ1-2	.	TRBV4-3	TGCGCCAGCAGCCCCAAAATGGAGGGGAACGGCTACACCTTC	CASSPKMEGNGYTF
TRBJ1-2	.	TRBV29-1	TGCAGCGTTCCCCCAGGGCCCAATGGCTACACCTTC	CSVPPGPNGYTF
TRBJ1-5	TRBD1	TRBV30	TGTGCCTGGAGGGCAGGGGGCGGTCAGCCCCAGCATTTT	CAWRAGGGQPQHF
TRBJ2-1	.	TRBV13	TGTGCCAGCAGCTTAGAGCGCCAGTACAATGAGCAGTTCTTC	CASSLERQYNEQFF
TRBJ1-1	.	TRBV6-2/TRBV6-3	TGTGCCAGCAGTAGAGGGTACACTGAAGCTTTCTTT	CASSRGYTEAFF
TRBJ1-1	.	TRBV28	TGTGCCAGCAGCCTGACGGGGGACACTGAAGCTTTCTTT	CASSLTGDTEAFF
TRBJ1-2	TRBD1	TRBV18	TGTGCCAGCTCACCAGGCAGAGGGGGCAATGGCTACACCTTC	CASSPGRGGNGYTF